This is a list of T cell receptor beta chains from one sample in a study of blood T cell repertoires in COVID-19. Libraries were prepared by immunoSEQ multiplex PCR; TCRdb keeps only in-frame clonotypes and omits some of them. The table records 120,000 or so clones, 65% to 85% of them present only once. Sequenced sample: peripheral blood. All receptors come from a man aged 25 to 40 with COVID-19, enrolled during active disease. Each CDR3 is given without its conserved first and last residue. A D gene is named only where the DNA matches it firmly. The listing skips clone size in some rows; elsewhere it reads once, few, many or a size class.

D | size | V | CDR3
NA | NA | TRBV5-6 | ASSLGGLNYGYT
NA | NA | TRBV7-6 | ASSLGQGPGLQY
NA | NA | TRBV14 | ASSQDFWTDEQY
NA | NA | TRBV11-3 | ASSGPGNTIY
TRBD1 | NA | TRBV28 | ASIGDRGYQPQH
NA | few | TRBV24-1 | ATSEPTGGDLYGYT
NA | NA | TRBV7-8 | ASSLATSREQF
TRBD1 | NA | TRBV9 | ASSVRDSMNTEAF
NA | NA | TRBV30 | AFQYRANTGELF
NA | few | TRBV7-2 | ASSLSLPTEAF
TRBD2 | few | TRBV30 | AWSVRRGGANEQF
TRBD2 | NA | TRBV29-1 | SVDGAVRAGGGTDTQY
TRBD2 | NA | TRBV7-2 | ASSLIIQRGPRSTDTQY
TRBD1 | NA | TRBV18 | ASSPDPSGQIN
TRBD1 | NA | TRBV4-3 | ASSQGGGTGGFYNEQF
NA | NA | TRBV27 | ASSSTGPDTQY
TRBD1 | NA | TRBV19 | ASSRQGGTEAF
TRBD1 | NA | TRBV5-4 | ASSSGQGLLSTDTQY
NA | NA | TRBV9 | ASSTGTEAF
NA | NA | TRBV7-9 | ASSFRVGEETQY
TRBD1 | NA | TRBV27 | ASRTGTGWDQPQH
TRBD2 | NA | TRBV7-9 | ASSSTQREENEQF
TRBD2 | once | TRBV6-6 | ASSRGGLAGDTGELF
NA | NA | TRBV6-5 | ASRVQVHGAEAF
NA | NA | TRBV12-5 | ASALGQYTDTQY
TRBD1 | NA | TRBV28 | ASSQGAEGYT
NA | NA | TRBV30 | AWSVRVEAF
TRBD1 | NA | TRBV27 | ASSSHRGRYTEAF
TRBD1 | NA | TRBV2 | ASSVRGTGQGSPLH
NA | NA | TRBV12-3/TRBV12-4 | ASQATNTGELF
TRBD1 | NA | TRBV6-5 | AGGQGYNQPQH
NA | NA | TRBV6-6 | ASSYGEPSNQPQH
NA | NA | TRBV12-3/TRBV12-4 | ASSLALPEAF